Each of the 13 T cell receptor beta chains below was sequenced from the same sample in a study of vaccination and CD4 T cells after COVID-19. Treatment here: approximately 10-day PBMC culture with coronavirus spike peptide pools or control peptides (ViraFEST assay). Their recognized antigens are unknown. Oncomine TCR Beta short-read sequencing was applied to DNA from cultured CD4+ T cells. TCRdb itself ran the PCR reads through MiXCR, one entry per CDR3 protein. The table has roughly 21,000 distinct CDR3 sequences, around 62% seen once. The sample was CD4+ T cells from blood, cultured in vitro, taken before SARS-CoV-2 vaccination. These receptors were taken from a human donor who received a COVID-19 vaccine.

This clonotype was seen more than once but under ten times. This rearrangement joins TRBV19 to TRBJ2-3; possible D gene TRBD1, 6 bases. CDR3 length: 16 amino acids. The V and J ends lost 3 bases and 3 bases respectively, with 16 bases between them. Germline CDR1 and CDR2: LNHDA and SQIVND (reference sequence). The CDR3 DNA sequence: TGTGCCAGTAGTATTGGACAGACGGAGGCTACAGATACGCAGTATTTT. It is translated as CASSIGQTEATDTQYF.

CDR3 bases: TGTGCCAGCACCTTAGAACCCCGGGACACTCATGTGCAGGACAATCAGCCCCAGCATTTT. It translates to CASTLEPRDTHVQDNQPQHF. V usage is TRBV27 and J usage is TRBJ1-5; D is perhaps TRBD1 (6 bases). This CDR3 comprises 20 residues. CDR1 and CDR2 (germline): MNHEY, SMNVEV (reference sequence). Trimming took off 7 bases at V and 3 bases at J, with 31 bases between the two ends.

The gene calls are TRBV19 and TRBJ1-1, with D tentatively TRBD1 (5 bases). In germline, CDR1 is LNHDA, CDR2 SQIVND (reference sequence). The V and J ends lost 7 bases and 3 bases respectively, with 18 bases between them. CDR3 length equals 15 residues. In nucleotides, the CDR3 is TGTGCCAGTATGCTGCAGTCCCCGGGGCACACTGAAGCTTTCTTT. It specifies CASMLQSPGHTEAFF.

This clonotype was observed once. V and J are TRBV20-1 and TRBJ2-7; 13 bases line up with TRBD2. Per germline, CDR1 DFQATT and CDR2 SNEGSKA (reference sequence). The CDR3 contains 18 residues. The V and J ends lost 6 bases and 0 bases, in that order; junction bases with no gene match: 14. CDR3 nucleotides: TGCAGTGCAATCCGTCCGGGACTAGCGGGGATTAGCTCCTACGAGCAGTACTTC. Protein: CSAIRPGLAGISSYEQYF.

The gene calls are TRBV19 and TRBJ1-2; D uncertain. This CDR3 is 14 amino acids long. Germline V gene data show CDR1 as LNHDA and CDR2 as SQIVND (reference sequence). V lost 10 bases and J 8 bases, leaving 23 bases between the germline ends. The CDR3: CATIGGVVTEGYTF. CDR3 coding DNA: TGTGCCACCATTGGCGGGGTCGTGACGGAAGGCTACACCTTC.

This clonotype occurred a few times. J is TRBJ1-2 and V is TRBV2, with D perhaps matching TRBD1 (5 bases). Trimming stripped 6 bases from V and 4 bases from J, with 12 bases between. Germline-derived CDR1 and CDR2 are SNHLY and FYNNEI. The CDR3 is 13 residues long. In DNA, the CDR3 is TGTGCCAGCAGCGACCAGGGCGGCTATGGCTACACCTTC. Amino acid sequence: CASSDQGGYGYTF.

The chain employs TRBV24-1 and TRBJ2-2; D gene uncertain. The CDR3 totals 16 residues. Germline lookup yields CDR1 KGHDR and CDR2 SFDVKD. With 8 bases removed from V and 1 base from J, the gap between germline ends came to 16 bases. CDR3 DNA: TGTGCCACCATGTCCCTGGATGCAGGGAACACCGGGGAGCTGTTTTTT. Encoded protein: CATMSLDAGNTGELFF.

This chain uses TRBV7-2 with TRBJ2-4, with D perhaps matching TRBD2 (6 bases). V was pared by 5 bases and J by 0 bases, with 17 bases between. The CDR3 extends over 17 amino acids. The V gene's germline CDR1 is SGHTA and CDR2 FQGNSA. CDR3 nucleotide sequence: TGTGCCAGCAGCCTTCCGGGGGAATTGCTAGCCAAAAACATTCAGTACTTC. This sequence encodes CASSLPGELLAKNIQYF. Full variable domain (missing parts from reference TRBV7-2 and TRBJ2-4): GAGVSQSPSNKVTEKGKDVELRCDPISGHTALYWYRQSLGQGLEFLIYFQGNSAPDKSGLPSDRFSAERTGGSVSTLTIQRTQQEDSAVYLCASSLPGELLAKNIQYFGAGTRLSVL.

This chain connects TRBV5-3 to TRBJ2-7; 10 nucleotides align to TRBD1. TRBV5-3 counts as an open reading frame of uncertain function. V lost 5 bases to trimming and J lost 4 bases; unmatched junction nucleotides: 9. This CDR3 is built from 15 residues. The CDR3 nucleotides read TGTGCCAGAAGGCAGCCGGACAGGGGGACATACGAGCAGTACTTC. It translates to CARRQPDRGTYEQYF.

V usage is TRBV30 and J usage is TRBJ1-5; 9 positions agree with TRBD1. Germline values: CDR1 GTSNPN, CDR2 SVGIG (reference sequence). The length of the CDR3 is 15 residues. Trimming took 2 bases from V and 6 from J; bases not matched to a gene: 8. The chain's CDR3 is CAWSSGQGDLQPQHF. As DNA, the CDR3 is TGTGCCTGGAGTTCGGGACAGGGAGATCTTCAGCCCCAGCATTTT.

V and J are TRBV7-8 and TRBJ2-2; D remains unclear. Trimming pared 5 bases from V and 2 bases from J, leaving 6 bases between. Germline V CDR1 and CDR2: SGHVS, FQNEAQ. CDR3 size: 13 residues. CDR3 in DNA: TGTGCCAGCAGCGTCGTAAACACCGGGGAGCTGTTTTTT. It translates to CASSVVNTGELFF.

This clonotype came up a few times. The chain has TRBV6-4 and TRBJ1-1; the D gene is possibly TRBD1 (5 bases). V was cut by 0 bases and J by 3 bases, with 11 bases left in between. This CDR3 has 15 residues. CDR1 is MRHNA, CDR2 SNTAGT, per germline. The CDR3 region has the DNA TGTGCCAGCAGTGACTCGACCGACAGTGACACTGAAGCTTTCTTT. This sequence encodes CASSDSTDSDTEAFF.

The V and J genes are TRBV4-1 and TRBJ2-2, with 8 bases lining up with TRBD2. The ends lost 0 bases at V and 4 bases at J; junction bases unmatched: 7. The CDR3 consists of 17 residues. Germline-derived CDR1 and CDR2 are MGHRA and YSYEKL. DNA of the CDR3: TGCGCCAGCAGCCAAGAAGGTAGCGGGGAGGGCACCGGGGAGCTGTTTTTT. Translation: CASSQEGSGEGTGELFF.